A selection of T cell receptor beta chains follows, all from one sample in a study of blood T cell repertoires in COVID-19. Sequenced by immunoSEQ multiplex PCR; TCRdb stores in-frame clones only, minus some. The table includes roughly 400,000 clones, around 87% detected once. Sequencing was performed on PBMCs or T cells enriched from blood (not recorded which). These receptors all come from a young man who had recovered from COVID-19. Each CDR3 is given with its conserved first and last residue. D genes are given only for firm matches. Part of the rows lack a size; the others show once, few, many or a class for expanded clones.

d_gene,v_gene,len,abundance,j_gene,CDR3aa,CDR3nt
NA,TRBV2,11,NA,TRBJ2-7,CASSNSYEQYF,TGTGCCAGCAGCAACAGCTACGAGCAGTACTTC
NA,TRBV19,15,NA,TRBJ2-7,CASSIDPGSLYEQYF,TGTGCCAGTAGTATAGATCCAGGCAGCCTCTACGAGCAGTACTTC
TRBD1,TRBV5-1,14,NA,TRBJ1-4,CASSLQGASEKLFF,TGCGCCAGCAGCTTACAGGGGGCGAGTGAAAAACTGTTTTTT
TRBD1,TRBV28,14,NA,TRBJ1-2,CASSSPDRLYGYTF,TGTGCCAGCAGTTCCCCGGACAGGCTTTATGGCTACACCTTC
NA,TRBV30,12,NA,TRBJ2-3,CAWAAAGDTQYF,TGTGCCTGGGCGGCGGCGGGAGATACGCAGTATTTT
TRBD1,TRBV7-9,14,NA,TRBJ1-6,CASSRGQGASPLHF,TGTGCCAGCAGCCGGGGACAGGGAGCGTCACCCCTCCACTTT
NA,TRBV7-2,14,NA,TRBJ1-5,CASSLQGANQPQHF,TGTGCCAGCAGCTTACAAGGGGCCAATCAGCCCCAGCATTTT
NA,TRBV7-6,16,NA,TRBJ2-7,CASSRLTGTPGHEQYF,TGTGCCAGCAGCCGCCTGACAGGGACTCCTGGCCACGAGCAGTACTTC
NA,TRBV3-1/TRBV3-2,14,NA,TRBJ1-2,CASSPQPPWWGYTF,TGTGCCAGCAGCCCACAACCCCCATGGTGGGGCTACACCTTC
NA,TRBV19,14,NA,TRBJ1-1,CASSMGAGNTEAFF,TGTGCCAGTAGTATGGGGGCGGGCAACACTGAAGCTTTCTTT
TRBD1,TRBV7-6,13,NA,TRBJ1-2,CASSHGTGQGYTF,TGTGCCAGCAGCCACGGGACAGGGCAGGGCTACACCTTC
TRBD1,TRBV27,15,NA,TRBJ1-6,CASSTTGTGFSPLHF,TGTGCCAGCAGTACAACCGGGACAGGGTTTTCACCCCTCCACTTT
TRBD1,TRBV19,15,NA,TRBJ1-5,CASSIPGQGNQPQHF,TGTGCCAGTAGTATACCGGGACAGGGGAATCAGCCCCAGCATTTT
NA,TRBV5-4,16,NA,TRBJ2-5,CASSLAARTAVETQYF,TGTGCCAGCAGCTTGGCGGCGCGGACTGCCGTTGAGACCCAGTACTTC
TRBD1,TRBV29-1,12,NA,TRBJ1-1,CSVFPGGTEAFF,TGCAGCGTTTTTCCAGGGGGCACTGAAGCTTTCTTT
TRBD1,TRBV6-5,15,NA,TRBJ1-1,CASSRLGQLNTEAFF,TGTGCCAGCAGCCGCCTGGGACAGTTGAACACTGAAGCTTTCTTT
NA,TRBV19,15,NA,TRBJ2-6,CASRRFAPEANVLTF,TGTGCCAGTAGAAGATTCGCCCCAGAGGCCAACGTCCTGACTTTC
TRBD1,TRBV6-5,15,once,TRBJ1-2,CASRKTQGAPRGYTF,TGTGCCAGCAGAAAAACCCAGGGGGCGCCCCGTGGCTACACCTTC
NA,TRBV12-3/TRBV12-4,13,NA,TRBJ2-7,CASSGTMSYEQYF,TGTGCCAGCAGCGGGACAATGAGCTACGAGCAGTACTTC
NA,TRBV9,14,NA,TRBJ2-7,CASSVYSGSYEQYF,TGTGCCAGCAGCGTCTATAGCGGCTCCTACGAGCAGTACTTC
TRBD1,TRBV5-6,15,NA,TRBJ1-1,CASSKGQGRNTEAFF,TGTGCCAGCAGCAAAGGACAGGGAAGAAACACTGAAGCTTTCTTT
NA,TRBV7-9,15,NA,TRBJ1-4,CASSPWEFPEEKLFF,TGTGCCAGCAGCCCCTGGGAGTTCCCCGAAGAAAAACTGTTTTTT
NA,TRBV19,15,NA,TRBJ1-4,CASSIVQGFGEKLFF,TGTGCCAGTAGTATAGTCCAGGGTTTCGGGGAAAAACTGTTTTTT
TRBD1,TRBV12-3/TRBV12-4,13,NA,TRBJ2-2,CASRKTGVGELFF,TGTGCCAGCAGGAAGACAGGGGTTGGGGAGCTGTTTTTT
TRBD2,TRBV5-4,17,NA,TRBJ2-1,CASSLGLAGPSYNEQFF,TGTGCCAGCAGCTTGGGACTAGCGGGCCCCTCCTACAATGAGCAGTTCTTC
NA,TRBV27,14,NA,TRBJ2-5,CASSLLGAQETQYF,TGTGCCAGCAGTTTACTGGGGGCCCAAGAGACCCAGTACTTC
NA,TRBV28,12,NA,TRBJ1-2,CASSPGERGYTF,TGTGCCAGCAGTCCGGGAGAGAGGGGCTACACCTTC
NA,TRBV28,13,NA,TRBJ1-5,CASSLLENQPQHF,TGTGCCAGCAGTTTGTTAGAGAATCAGCCCCAGCATTTT
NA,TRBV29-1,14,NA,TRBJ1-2,CSVEGGQTNYGYTF,TGCAGCGTTGAAGGCGGACAGACTAACTATGGCTACACCTTC
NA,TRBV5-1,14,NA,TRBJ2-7,CASMGGSNPYEQYF,TGCGCCAGCATGGGCGGGTCCAATCCCTACGAGCAGTACTTC
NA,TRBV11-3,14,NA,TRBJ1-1,CASSLGQGYPEAFF,TGTGCCAGCAGCTTAGGGCAGGGTTACCCTGAAGCTTTCTTT
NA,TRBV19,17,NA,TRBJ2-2,CASSTARARTNTGELFF,TGTGCCAGTAGTACCGCGAGGGCGAGGACGAACACCGGGGAGCTGTTTTTT
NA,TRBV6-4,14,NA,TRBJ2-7,CASAHRRYSHEQYF,TGTGCCAGCGCTCATAGAAGATACTCCCACGAGCAGTACTTC
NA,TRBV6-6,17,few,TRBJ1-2,CASSPQGTSWSGYGYTF,TGTGCCAGCAGTCCCCAGGGAACAAGCTGGTCGGGCTATGGCTACACCTTC
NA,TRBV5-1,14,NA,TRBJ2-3,CASQEGTSTDTQYF,TGCGCCAGTCAAGAAGGGACTAGCACAGATACGCAGTATTTT
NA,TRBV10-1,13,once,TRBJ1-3,CASRPGLGNTIYF,TGCGCCAGCAGACCGGGACTAGGAAACACCATATATTTT
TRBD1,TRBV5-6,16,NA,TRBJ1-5,CASSLRTGVSNQPQHF,TGTGCCAGCAGCCTAAGGACAGGGGTTAGCAATCAGCCCCAGCATTTT
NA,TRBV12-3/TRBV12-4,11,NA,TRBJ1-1,CASSIGTEAFF,TGTGCCAGCAGTATCGGCACTGAAGCTTTCTTT
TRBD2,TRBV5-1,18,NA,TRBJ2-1,CASSSGVSGRPTYNEQFF,TGCGCCAGCAGCTCAGGGGTTAGCGGGAGGCCTACCTACAATGAGCAGTTCTTC
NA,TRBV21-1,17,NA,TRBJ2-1,CASSKAPGVGRNNEQFF,TGTGCCAGCAGCAAAGCGCCTGGGGTAGGGAGGAACAATGAGCAGTTCTTC
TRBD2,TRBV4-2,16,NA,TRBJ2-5,CASSQQGLAVQETQYF,TGTGCCAGCAGCCAACAGGGACTAGCGGTCCAAGAGACCCAGTACTTC
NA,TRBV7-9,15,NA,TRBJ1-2,CASSFQQGGTYGYTF,TGTGCCAGCAGCTTTCAACAGGGAGGGACCTATGGCTACACCTTC
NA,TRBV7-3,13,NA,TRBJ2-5,CASSLTIQETQYF,TGTGCCAGCAGCTTAACTATTCAAGAGACCCAGTACTTC
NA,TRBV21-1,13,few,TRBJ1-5,CASFGYSNQPQHF,TGTGCCAGCTTCGGGTATAGCAATCAGCCCCAGCATTTT
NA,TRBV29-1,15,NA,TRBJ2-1,CSVPAAAGLYNEQFF,TGCAGCGTGCCGGCAGCAGCGGGCCTCTACAATGAGCAGTTCTTC
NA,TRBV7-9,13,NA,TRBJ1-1,CASSLVRQTEAFF,TGTGCCAGCAGCTTAGTTCGACAGACTGAAGCTTTCTTT
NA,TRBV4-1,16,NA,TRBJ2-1,CASSQDPGITYNEQFF,TGCGCCAGCAGCCAGGATCCGGGAATTACCTACAATGAGCAGTTCTTC